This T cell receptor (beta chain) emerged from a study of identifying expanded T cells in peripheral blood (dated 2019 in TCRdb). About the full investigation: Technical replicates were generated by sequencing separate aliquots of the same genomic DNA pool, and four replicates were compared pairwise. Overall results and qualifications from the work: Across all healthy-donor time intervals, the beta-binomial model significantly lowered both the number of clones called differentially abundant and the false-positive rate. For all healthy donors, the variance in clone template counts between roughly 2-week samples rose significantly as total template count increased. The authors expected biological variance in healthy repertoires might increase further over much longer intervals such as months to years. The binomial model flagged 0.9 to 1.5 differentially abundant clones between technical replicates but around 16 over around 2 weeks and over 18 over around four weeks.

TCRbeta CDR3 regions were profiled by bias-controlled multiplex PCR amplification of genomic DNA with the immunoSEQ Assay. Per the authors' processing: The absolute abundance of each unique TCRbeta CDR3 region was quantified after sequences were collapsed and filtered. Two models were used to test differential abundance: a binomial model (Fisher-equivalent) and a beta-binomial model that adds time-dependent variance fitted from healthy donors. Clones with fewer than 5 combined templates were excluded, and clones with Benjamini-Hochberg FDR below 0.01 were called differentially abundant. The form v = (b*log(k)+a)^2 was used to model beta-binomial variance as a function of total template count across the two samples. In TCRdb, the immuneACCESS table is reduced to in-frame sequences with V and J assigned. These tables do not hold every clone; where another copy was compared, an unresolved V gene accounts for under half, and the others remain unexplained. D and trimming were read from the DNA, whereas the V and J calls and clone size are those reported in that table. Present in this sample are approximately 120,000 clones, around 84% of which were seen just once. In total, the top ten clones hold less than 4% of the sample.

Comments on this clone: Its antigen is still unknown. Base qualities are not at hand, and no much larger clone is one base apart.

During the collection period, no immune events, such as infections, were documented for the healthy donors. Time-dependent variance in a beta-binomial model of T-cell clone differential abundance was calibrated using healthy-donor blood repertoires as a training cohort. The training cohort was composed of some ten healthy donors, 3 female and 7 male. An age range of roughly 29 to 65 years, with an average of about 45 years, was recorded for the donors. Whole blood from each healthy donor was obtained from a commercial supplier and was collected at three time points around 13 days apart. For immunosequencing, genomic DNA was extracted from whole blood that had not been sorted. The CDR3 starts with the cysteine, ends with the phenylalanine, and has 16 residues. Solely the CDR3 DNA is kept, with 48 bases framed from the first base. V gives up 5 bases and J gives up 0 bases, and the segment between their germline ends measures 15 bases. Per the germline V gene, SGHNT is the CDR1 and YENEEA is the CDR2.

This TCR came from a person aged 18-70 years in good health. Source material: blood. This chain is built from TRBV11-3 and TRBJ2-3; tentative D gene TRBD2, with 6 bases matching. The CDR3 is CASSRRGGKSTDTQYF. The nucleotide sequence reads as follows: TGTGCCAGCAGCCGTCGTGGGGGGAAGAGCACAGATACGCAGTATTTT.